The 10 T cell receptor beta chains presented below share a single source sample, sequenced in a study of blood T cells in healthy people across ages. The use of a sample-barcoded 5' primer and a J-beta primer mix characterized a second PCR of about 7 to 12 cycles. MiXCR, run by TCRdb on the 5' RACE reads, gives a single entry per CDR3 protein. The repertoire holds 1.5 million to 2 million distinct CDR3 sequences, 49% seen once, with about 2.1% in the top ten. The sample was blood. These receptor sequences come from a woman in her thirties or forties in good health.

The V call is TRBV27, the J call TRBJ2-1, with a possible D match to TRBD1 (5 bases). The germline V gene encodes CDR1 MNHEY and CDR2 SMNVEV (reference sequence). The CDR3 totals 15 residues. CDR3 sequence reads: CATAVYNAFLNEQFF. The CDR3, as DNA: TGTGCGACAGCAGTTTATAACGCTTTCCTTAATGAGCAGTTCTTC.

This clonotype has just a few counts. This chain uses TRBV9 with TRBJ2-4, with 8 bases matching TRBD1. Gene TRBJ2-7 matches the end of the DNA better, so the J call may be wrong. The CDR3 extends over 15 amino acids. The germline gives CDR1 SGDLS, CDR2 YYNGEE. CDR3 in DNA: TGTGCCAGCAGCGCGTCCGGGACAGGCCTTGACGAGCAGTACTTC. Protein: CASSASGTGLDEQYF.

This clonotype was observed a handful of times. The chain joins TRBV20-1 to TRBJ2-1; the D gene is possibly TRBD1 (5 bases). The V end was cut by 3 bases, the J end by 9 bases, with 9 bases between. Germline CDR1 reads DFQATT; CDR2 reads SNEGSKA (reference sequence). The CDR3 has 11 residues. CDR3 in DNA: TGCAGTGCTAGCTTGGGGCTTGAGCAGTTCTTC. Encoded protein: CSASLGLEQFF.

Notes on this clonotype: The junction shows a germline mismatch at one end, possibly a read error. For the CDR3, the DNA is TGCGCCAGCAGCTTGGAAGGCAGGGAGACCACCGAGCGGTACTTC. This sequence encodes CASSLEGRETTERYF. The J gene is TRBJ2-7, the V gene TRBV5-1; D may correspond to TRBD1 or TRBD2 (5 bases each). The CDR3 spans 15 residues. Looked up from germline, CDR1 is SGHRS and CDR2 is YFSETQ.

V gene TRBV13 combines with J gene TRBJ1-2; 9 bases align to TRBD1. The CDR3 spans 19 residues. Germline CDR1 is PRHDT and CDR2 is FYEKMQ (reference sequence). The V and J ends lost 5 bases and 3 bases, in that order; junction bases with no gene match: 19. CDR3 loop: CASSRQTGGQNRRYYGYTF. The DNA of the CDR3 is TGTGCCAGCAGCCGTCAAACAGGGGGCCAAAACCGAAGATACTATGGCTACACCTTC. Full variable domain (remainder filled in from reference TRBV13 and TRBJ1-2): AAGVIQSPRHLIKEKRETATLKCYPIPRHDTVYWYQQGPGQDPQFLISFYEKMQSDKGSIPDRFSAQQFSDYHSELNMSSLELGDSALYFCASSRQTGGQNRRYYGYTFGSGTRLTVV.

This clonotype was counted a single time. The chain recombines TRBV2 with TRBJ2-2; 7 bases match TRBD2. Germline-derived CDR1 and CDR2 are SNHLY and FYNNEI. This CDR3 comprises 15 residues. V gave up 6 bases and J gave up 4 bases; unmatched junction bases: 8. CDR3 amino acids: CASSNRERGTGELFF. In DNA form, the CDR3 reads TGTGCCAGCAGCAACCGGGAGCGGGGCACCGGGGAGCTGTTTTTT.

The J gene is TRBJ2-4, the V gene TRBV19; D is perhaps TRBD1 or TRBD2 (5 bases each). V was clipped by 4 bases and J by 1 base, with 14 bases between them. The CDR3 has 16 amino acids. Germline CDR1 LNHDA, CDR2 SQIVND (reference sequence). The CDR3 DNA sequence: TGTGCCAGTAGTACTGGGCCGGGGCAGGCCAAAAACATTCAGTACTTC. It specifies CASSTGPGQAKNIQYF.

The V and J genes are TRBV24-1 and TRBJ2-4; D might be TRBD1 (6 bases). There are 16 residues in the CDR3. V shed 2 bases and J shed 3 bases, with 13 bases lying between them. The V gene's germline CDR1 is KGHDR and CDR2 SFDVKD. In DNA, the CDR3 is TGTGCCACCAGTGATTGGGGACACCTAGGCAAAAACATTCAGTACTTC. This encodes CATSDWGHLGKNIQYF.

The chain links TRBV28 to TRBJ2-7; D may be TRBD2 (6 bases). The DNA matches TRBJ2-5 better at its end, which makes the J call doubtful. The germline V gene encodes CDR1 MDHEN and CDR2 SYDVKM. CDR3 length equals 15 residues. CDR3 DNA: TGTGCCAGCAGTTTACCTGGCAGGGAGGAAGAGACCCAGTACTTC. Protein: CASSLPGREEETQYF.

The chain couples TRBV7-3 to TRBJ2-3; TRBD1 might be the D (6 bases). The CDR3 is 14 residues long. Per the germline V gene, CDR1 is SGHTA and CDR2 is FQGTGA. Trimming took 6 bases from V and 4 from J, leaving 14 bases between them. The CDR3 is CASRDAGVSDTQYF. CDR3 in DNA: TGTGCCAGCAGAGATGCAGGGGTCTCAGATACGCAGTATTTT. Drawing the rest from reference TRBV7-3 and TRBJ2-3, the complete variable domain is GAGVSQTPSNKVTEKGKYVELRCDPISGHTALYWYRQSLGQGPEFLIYFQGTGAADDSGLPNDRFFAVRPEGSVSTLKIQRTERGDSAVYLCASRDAGVSDTQYFGPGTRLTVL.